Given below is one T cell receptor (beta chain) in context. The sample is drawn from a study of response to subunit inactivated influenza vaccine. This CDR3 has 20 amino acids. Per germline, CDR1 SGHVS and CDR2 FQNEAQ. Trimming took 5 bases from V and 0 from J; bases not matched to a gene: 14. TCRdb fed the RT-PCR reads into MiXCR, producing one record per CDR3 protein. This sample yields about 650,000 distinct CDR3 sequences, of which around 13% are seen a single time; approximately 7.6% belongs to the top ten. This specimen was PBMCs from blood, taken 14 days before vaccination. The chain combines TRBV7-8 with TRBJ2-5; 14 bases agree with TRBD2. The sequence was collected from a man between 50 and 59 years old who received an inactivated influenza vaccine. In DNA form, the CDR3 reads TGTGCCAGCAGCCGCTTCCCTTCCGGGACTAGCGGGAGTAACCAAGAGACCCAGTACTTC. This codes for CASSRFPSGTSGSNQETQYF.